This TCR beta chain was captured by sequencing in a study of identical twins. Germline CDR1 reads ENHRY; CDR2 reads SYGVKD. Trimming took off 4 bases at V and 6 bases at J, with 15 bases between the two ends. This CDR3 has 14 residues. TCRdb independently ran MiXCR on the 5' RACE reads; one entry per CDR3 protein. Of about 700,000 distinct CDR3 sequences detected, 5.5% to 7.5% appear once; the ten largest clones hold approximately 1.6%. The sample holds many counts of this clonotype. The sequence derives from a man between 18 and 35 years old in good health. Material: naive T cells sorted from blood. The chain uses TRBV10-3 and TRBJ1-1; TRBD1 is a possible D gene (5 bases). The CDR3 here is CAISAGRDVPEAFF. DNA for the CDR3: TGTGCCATCAGTGCGGGCAGGGACGTCCCTGAAGCTTTCTTT.